This entry features one T cell receptor beta chain sequence. The target antigen is unknown. The data stem from a study of beta chain features in type 1 diabetes. Findings and limits, study-wide: For patients, the naive, central memory and Treg TCRB repertoires appeared more alike than for healthy donors. Cells carrying high TCR expression could end up over-represented when cDNA is sequenced. TCRB CDR3s were moderately but significantly shorter in Type 1 diabetes patients in all four CD4+ subsets.

V was cut by 5 bases and J by 0 bases, with 19 bases left in between. The V gene's germline CDR1 is SGHTA and CDR2 FQGNSA. This CDR3 comprises 17 residues. Staining for CD45RO/CCR7/CD25/CD127/CD95/CD27 allowed sorting of CD4+ naive, central memory, regulatory and stem cell-like memory cells. Reverse transcribing all isolated RNA meant expressed TCRB transcripts were sequenced. The method was immunoSEQ multiplex PCR; TCRdb's version includes in-frame clones alone and lacks a portion of them. The profile shows hundreds of thousands of clones, about an eighth of them singletons. The sequence was collected from a man younger than 35 with type 1 diabetes. Input material: naive CD4+ T cells from blood. The chain links TRBV7-2 to TRBJ1-2, with a possible D match to TRBD1 (6 bases). The DNA for the CDR3 is TGTGCCAGCAGCCCCCCCCGGACAGCGTCCGCTAACTATGGCTACACCTTC. Translating it yields CASSPPRTASANYGYTF.